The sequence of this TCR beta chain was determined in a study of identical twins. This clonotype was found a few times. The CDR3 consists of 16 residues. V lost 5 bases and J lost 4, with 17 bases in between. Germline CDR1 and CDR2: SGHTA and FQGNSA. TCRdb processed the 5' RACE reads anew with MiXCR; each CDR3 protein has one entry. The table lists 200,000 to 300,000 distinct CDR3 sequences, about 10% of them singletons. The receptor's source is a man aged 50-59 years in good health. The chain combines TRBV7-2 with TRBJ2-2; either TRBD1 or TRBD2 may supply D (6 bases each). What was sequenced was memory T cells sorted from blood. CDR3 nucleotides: TGTGCCAGCAGCCCCAGAGGGGGGAGAGGCACCGGGGAGCTGTTTTTT. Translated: CASSPRGGRGTGELFF.